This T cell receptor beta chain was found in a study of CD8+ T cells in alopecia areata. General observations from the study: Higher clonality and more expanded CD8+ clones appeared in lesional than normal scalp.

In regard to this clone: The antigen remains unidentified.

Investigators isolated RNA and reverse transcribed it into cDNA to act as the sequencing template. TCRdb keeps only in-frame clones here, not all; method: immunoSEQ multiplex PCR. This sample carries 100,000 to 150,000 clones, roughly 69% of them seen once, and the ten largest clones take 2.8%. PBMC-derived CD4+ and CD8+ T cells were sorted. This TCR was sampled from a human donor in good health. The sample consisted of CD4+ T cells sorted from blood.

The CDR3 spells CASSLYPDDSYNEQFF. Written as DNA, the CDR3 is TGCGCCAGCAGTTTATACCCCGACGACTCCTACAATGAGCAGTTCTTC. This chain uses TRBV10-1 with TRBJ2-1; D gene ambiguous. Trimming removed 5 bases at V and 0 bases at J, with 14 bases between. This CDR3 has 16 residues. Per the germline V gene, CDR1 is WNHNN and CDR2 is SYGVQD (reference sequence).